This T cell receptor beta chain derives from a study of T-cell memory formation after mild COVID-19. Study overall: Largely donor-specific TCR clusters were found. Study observations and caveats: Contracting CD4+ clones sat mainly in CM and EM; CD8+ in EMRA.

In its sample, this clonotype was seen a few times. Its antigen is not identified. Barcoded TCR alpha and TCR beta cDNA libraries with UMIs came from 5'RACE using constant-segment primers. TCRdb reprocessed the 5' RACE reads with MiXCR, giving one entry per CDR3 protein. The sample holds over 450,000 distinct CDR3 sequences, about a fifth seen once. The CDR3 has 14 residues. Trimming took 3 bases from V and 5 from J, leaving 10 bases between them. CDR1 is MGHRA, CDR2 YSYEKL, per germline. This TCR came from an adult woman who had mild COVID-19 (a few samples of this study predate the infection). Cell type and time point are not known. The sequenced sample consisted of PBMCs or a T cell subset sorted from them (not recorded which). J is TRBJ2-2 and V is TRBV4-1; no clear D. The CDR3 sequence: CASSQMRLTGELFF. The CDR3 region has the DNA TGCGCCAGCAGCCAGATGAGGTTAACCGGGGAGCTGTTTTTT.